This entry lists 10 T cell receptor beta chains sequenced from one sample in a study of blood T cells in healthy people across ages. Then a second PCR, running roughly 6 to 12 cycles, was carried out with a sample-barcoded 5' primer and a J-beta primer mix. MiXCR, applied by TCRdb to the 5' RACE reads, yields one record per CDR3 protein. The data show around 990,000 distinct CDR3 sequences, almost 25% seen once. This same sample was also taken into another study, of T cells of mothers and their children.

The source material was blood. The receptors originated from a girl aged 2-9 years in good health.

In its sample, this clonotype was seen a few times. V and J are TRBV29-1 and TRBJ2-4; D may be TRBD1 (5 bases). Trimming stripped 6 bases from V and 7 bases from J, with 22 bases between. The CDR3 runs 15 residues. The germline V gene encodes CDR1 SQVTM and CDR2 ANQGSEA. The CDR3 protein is CSVGLMTRQNNIQYF. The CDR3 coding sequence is TGCAGCGTAGGCCTGATGACGCGACAGAATAACATTCAGTACTTC.

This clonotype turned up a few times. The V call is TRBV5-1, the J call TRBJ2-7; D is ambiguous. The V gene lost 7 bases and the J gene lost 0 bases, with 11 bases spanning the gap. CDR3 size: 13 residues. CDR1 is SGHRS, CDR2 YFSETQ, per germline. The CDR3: CASAWTVSYEQYF. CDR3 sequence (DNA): TGCGCCAGCGCATGGACGGTCTCCTACGAGCAGTACTTC.

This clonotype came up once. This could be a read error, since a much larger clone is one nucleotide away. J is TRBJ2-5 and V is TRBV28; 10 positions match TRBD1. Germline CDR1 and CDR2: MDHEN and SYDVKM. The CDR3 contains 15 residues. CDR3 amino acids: CASSVLGQGVNEQCF. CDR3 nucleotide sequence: TGTGCCAGCAGTGTGCTCGGACAGGGGGTGAACGAGCAGTGCTTC. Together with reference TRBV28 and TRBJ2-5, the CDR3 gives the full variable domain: DVKVTQSSRYLVKRTGEKVFLECVQDMDHENMFWYRQDPGLGLRLIYFSYDVKMKEKGDIPEGYSVSREKKERFSLILESASTNQTSMYLCASSVLGQGVNEQCFGPGTRLLVL.

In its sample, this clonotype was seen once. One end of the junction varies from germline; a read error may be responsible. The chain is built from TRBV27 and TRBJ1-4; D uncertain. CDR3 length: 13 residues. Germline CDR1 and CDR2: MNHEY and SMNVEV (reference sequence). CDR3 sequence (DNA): TGTGGCAGCAGTTTAGGGATAAATGAAAAACTGTTTTTT. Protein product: CGSSLGINEKLFF.

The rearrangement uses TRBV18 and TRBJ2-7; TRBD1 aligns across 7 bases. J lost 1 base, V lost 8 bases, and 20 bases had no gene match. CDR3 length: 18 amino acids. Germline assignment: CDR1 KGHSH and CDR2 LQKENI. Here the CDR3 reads CASGPGTALLRRSYEQYF. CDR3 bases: TGTGCCAGCGGACCGGGGACAGCACTTCTCCGGCGGTCCTACGAGCAGTACTTC.

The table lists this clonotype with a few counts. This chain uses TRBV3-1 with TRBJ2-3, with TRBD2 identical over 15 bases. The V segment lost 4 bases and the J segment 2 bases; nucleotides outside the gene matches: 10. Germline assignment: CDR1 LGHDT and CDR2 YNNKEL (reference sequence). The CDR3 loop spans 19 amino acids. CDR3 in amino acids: CASSPLPGLAGGNTDTQYF. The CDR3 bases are TGTGCCAGCAGCCCACTCCCGGGACTAGCGGGGGGTAACACAGATACGCAGTATTTT.

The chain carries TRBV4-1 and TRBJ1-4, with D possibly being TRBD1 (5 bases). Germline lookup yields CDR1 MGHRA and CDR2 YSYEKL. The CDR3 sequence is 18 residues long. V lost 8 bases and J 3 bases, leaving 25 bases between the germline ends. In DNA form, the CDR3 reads TGCGCCAGCGGCCCGGGACCCGTCGAGGGGCCAGCTAATGAAAAACTGTTTTTT. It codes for CASGPGPVEGPANEKLFF.

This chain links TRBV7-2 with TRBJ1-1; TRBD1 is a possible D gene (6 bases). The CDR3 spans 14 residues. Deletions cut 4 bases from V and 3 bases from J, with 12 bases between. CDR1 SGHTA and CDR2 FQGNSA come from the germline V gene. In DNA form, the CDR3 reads TGTGCCAGCAGCTGGCGAACAGGGTACACTGAAGCTTTCTTT. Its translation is CASSWRTGYTEAFF.

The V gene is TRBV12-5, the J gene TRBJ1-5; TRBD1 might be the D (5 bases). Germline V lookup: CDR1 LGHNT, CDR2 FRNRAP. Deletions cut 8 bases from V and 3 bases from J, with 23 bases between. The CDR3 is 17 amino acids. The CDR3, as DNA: TGTGCTAGTTCGACCACTATCGGCCAGGGCCTCAATCAGCCCCAGCATTTT. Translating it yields CASSTTIGQGLNQPQHF.

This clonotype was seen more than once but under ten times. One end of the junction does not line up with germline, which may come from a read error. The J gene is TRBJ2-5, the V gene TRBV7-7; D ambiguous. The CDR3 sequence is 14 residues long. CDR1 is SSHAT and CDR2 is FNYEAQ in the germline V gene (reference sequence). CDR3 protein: CASSLSLGLETQYF. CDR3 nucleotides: TGTGCTAGCAGCTTATCTCTGGGCTTAGAGACCCAGTACTTC.